The 28 T cell receptor beta chains given below trace back to one sample, sequenced in a study of long-term antiretroviral therapy in people with HIV. Assay version v3.0 of immunoSEQ was used, and it was run at survey level. Assay used: immunoSEQ multiplex PCR; TCRdb lists only in-frame clones, some missing. Found here are some 14,000 clones, around 85% of them singletons; the top ten hold about a sixth. Sequencing used unsorted PBMCs, obtained just before starting antiretroviral therapy. Source of these receptors: a man aged 35-49 years with HIV.

The chain employs TRBV6-5 and TRBJ1-2, with 7 bases matching TRBD1. The CDR3 sequence is 13 residues long. Germline V gene data show CDR1 as MNHEY and CDR2 as SVGAGI. V lost 2 bases, J lost 4 bases, and 1 base stayed unmatched. The CDR3 region is CASSYAGGYGYTF. The CDR3 DNA follows: TGTGCCAGCAGTTACGCAGGGGGCTATGGCTACACCTTC.

A few counts support this clone. The chain uses TRBV19 and TRBJ1-2; possible D gene TRBD1, 6 bases. The germline gives CDR1 LNHDA, CDR2 SQIVND (reference sequence). The CDR3 spans 14 residues. Trimming removed 5 bases at V and 9 bases at J, with 19 bases between. DNA of the CDR3: TGTGCCAGTAGTCTACAGGGCCCCTCAGAAAGCTACACCTTC. The encoded protein is CASSLQGPSESYTF.

This chain joins TRBV30 and TRBJ1-2; D gene unclear. The CDR3 totals 15 residues. From germline, CDR1 is GTSNPN and CDR2 SVGIG (reference sequence). Trimming pared 2 bases from V and 5 bases from J, leaving 18 bases between. The CDR3 DNA is TGTGCCTGGAGTATCGACACCGGTACCGCGTATGGCTACACCTTC. Its protein is CAWSIDTGTAYGYTF.

V is TRBV11-3 and J is TRBJ2-3; TRBD2 is a possible D gene (6 bases). CDR1 and CDR2 from the germline V gene are SGHNT and YENEEA. The length of the CDR3 is 16 residues. Trimming took off 3 bases at V and 3 bases at J, with 16 bases between the two ends. CDR3 bases: TGTGCCAGCAGCTTCCTTTGGGACTCCAGTACAGATACGCAGTATTTT. As protein: CASSFLWDSSTDTQYF.

V gene TRBV19 combines with J gene TRBJ2-1, with 9 nucleotides matching TRBD2. In germline, CDR1 is LNHDA, CDR2 SQIVND (reference sequence). Trimming removed 5 bases from V and 8 bases from J; junction bases left unmatched: 10. This CDR3 contains 15 residues. The CDR3 coding sequence is TGTGCCAGTAGTGTCGGGACTAGCTTGGGCCATGAGCAGTTCTTC. This codes for CASSVGTSLGHEQFF.

The chain joins TRBV5-4 to TRBJ1-1, with a possible D match to TRBD1 (5 bases). CDR3 size: 13 residues. The V gene lost 4 bases and the J gene lost 1 base, with 8 bases spanning the gap. Germline V gene lookup returns CDR1 SGHNT and CDR2 YYREEE (reference sequence). This CDR3 is CASSRDWNTEAFF. CDR3 sequence (DNA): TGTGCCAGCAGCAGGGACTGGAACACTGAAGCTTTCTTT.

V gene TRBV15 combines with J gene TRBJ1-2, with D maybe TRBD1 (5 bases). Trimming shortened V by 4 bases and J by 3 bases, and 15 bases separated the two germline ends. Looked up from germline, CDR1 is LNHNV and CDR2 is YYDKDF (reference sequence). The CDR3 is 15 residues long. In DNA form, the CDR3 reads TGTGCCACCAGCATCCCTGAGCAGGGTGACTATGGCTACACCTTC. Residues: CATSIPEQGDYGYTF. The full variable domain, rest sourced from reference TRBV15 and TRBJ1-2, is DAMVIQNPRYQVTQFGKPVTLSCSQTLNHNVMYWYQQKSSQAPKLLFHYYDKDFNNEADTPDNFQSRRPNTSFCFLDIRSPGLGDTAMYLCATSIPEQGDYGYTFGSGTRLTVV.

The V gene is TRBV10-3, the J gene TRBJ2-7, with D possibly TRBD1 on 6 matching bases. CDR1 is ENHRY and CDR2 is SYGVKD in the germline V gene. This CDR3 contains 16 residues. The V gene lost 3 bases and the J gene lost 0 bases, with 15 bases spanning the gap. The CDR3, as DNA: TGTGCCATCAGTGATATCTGGACAGACAGCTCCTACGAGCAGTACTTC. It specifies CAISDIWTDSSYEQYF.

The V gene is TRBV9, the J gene TRBJ2-3; D is ambiguous. CDR1 SGDLS and CDR2 YYNGEE come from the germline V gene. The length of the CDR3 is 14 residues. V was pared by 2 bases and J by 3 bases, with 10 bases between. In nucleotides, the CDR3 is TGTGCCAGCAGCGTTTCTCACCGAACAGATACGCAGTATTTT. It specifies CASSVSHRTDTQYF.

V usage is TRBV7-9 and J usage is TRBJ1-5; 7 nucleotides agree with TRBD1. V lost 3 bases to trimming and J lost 7 bases; unmatched junction nucleotides: 6. The germline V gene encodes CDR1 SEHNR and CDR2 FQNEAQ (reference sequence). CDR3 length: 14 amino acids. The CDR3 loop reads CASSLTGNAQPQHF. In DNA, the CDR3 is TGTGCCAGCAGCTTGACAGGGAATGCCCAGCCCCAGCATTTT.

The rearrangement links TRBV6-5 to TRBJ1-1; D unresolved. CDR3 length: 12 residues. From germline, CDR1 is MNHEY and CDR2 SVGAGI. The V end lost 6 bases, the J end lost 12 bases, and 17 bases lay between the germline ends. The CDR3 sequence is CASSDSLGMPFF. CDR3 in DNA: TGTGCCAGCAGCGACTCCCTCGGGATGCCTTTCTTT.

CDR3 in DNA: TGTGCCAGCAGCGTAGCTGATTGGCAGGGGGCGTTTTCCGAAGCTTTCTTT. Translating it yields CASSVADWQGAFSEAFF. The J gene is TRBJ1-1, the V gene TRBV9; 8 bases line up with TRBD1. The CDR3 length is 17 residues. Germline CDR1 and CDR2: SGDLS and YYNGEE. Unmatched junction bases numbered 15, after V lost 0 bases and J lost 8 bases.

The chain recombines TRBV5-1 with TRBJ2-7; 8 bases are a match to TRBD1. CDR3 length: 15 amino acids. Trimming removed 1 base from V and 1 base from J; junction bases left unmatched: 4. Germline V gene lookup returns CDR1 SGHRS and CDR2 YFSETQ. CDR3 protein: CASSLTDRVSYEQYF. CDR3 in DNA: TGCGCCAGCAGCTTGACGGACAGGGTATCCTACGAGCAGTACTTC.

This chain links TRBV6-6 with TRBJ1-1; 8 nucleotides line up with TRBD1. This CDR3 contains 16 residues. V lost 5 bases, J lost 0 bases, and 8 bases stayed unmatched. CDR1 is MNHNY and CDR2 is SVGAGI in the germline V gene (reference sequence). CDR3 region: CASSHHRTGLNTEAFF. The CDR3 region has the DNA TGTGCCAGCAGTCACCATCGGACAGGGTTGAACACTGAAGCTTTCTTT.

The rearrangement links TRBV19 to TRBJ2-7, with TRBD1 identical over 12 bases. The CDR3 extends over 16 amino acids. V gave up 5 bases and J gave up 5 bases; unmatched junction bases: 10. Germline CDR1 reads LNHDA; CDR2 reads SQIVND (reference sequence). CDR3 amino acids: CASSERRDRGRHEQYF. The CDR3, as DNA: TGTGCCAGTAGTGAGCGCCGGGACAGGGGGCGCCACGAGCAGTACTTC. Looking up the rest from reference TRBV19 and TRBJ2-7 gives the full variable domain: DGGITQSPKYLFRKEGQNVTLSCEQNLNHDAMYWYRQDPGQGLRLIYYSQIVNDFQKGDIAEGYSVSREKKESFPLTVTSAQKNPTAFYLCASSERRDRGRHEQYFGPGTRLTVT.

In DNA, the CDR3 is TGTGCCAGCCCATTAAACGGGACGGTTAGCAATCAGCCCCAGCATTTT. Its translation: CASPLNGTVSNQPQHF. The rearrangement uses TRBV21-1 and TRBJ1-5. TRBV21-1 is an annotated pseudogene. The CDR3 has 16 residues.

The chain is built from TRBV6-5 and TRBJ2-1, with 7 bases that match TRBD2. CDR1 MNHEY and CDR2 SVGAGI come from the germline V gene. V lost 6 bases and J lost 10; bases outside the gene matches: 9. This CDR3 region has 13 residues. The CDR3 nucleotides read TGTGCCAGCAGCCCACGGTATAGCGGGGAGCAGTTCTTC. This codes for CASSPRYSGEQFF.

The chain uses TRBV30 and TRBJ1-2; tentative D call: TRBD1 (5 bases). The V gene's germline CDR1 is GTSNPN and CDR2 SVGIG (reference sequence). The CDR3 runs 13 residues. V was pared by 5 bases and J by 2 bases, with 12 bases between. The CDR3 loop reads CAWAVGENYGYTF. CDR3 coding DNA: TGTGCCTGGGCGGTGGGGGAAAACTATGGCTACACCTTC.

The J gene is TRBJ1-2, the V gene TRBV5-1; no firm D call. Per germline, CDR1 SGHRS and CDR2 YFSETQ. V dropped 0 bases and J dropped 0 bases, with 3 bases sitting between them. This CDR3 spans 13 amino acids. CDR3 sequence reads: CASSLDSNYGYTF. CDR3 nucleotide sequence: TGCGCCAGCAGCTTGGACTCTAACTATGGCTACACCTTC.

Only one count was recorded for this clone. Other DNA sequences in this specimen translate into the identical CDR3. The rearrangement joins TRBV19 to TRBJ1-1; D perhaps matches TRBD1 (5 bases). Trimming took off 7 bases at V and 4 bases at J, with 7 bases between the two ends. The CDR3 sequence is 11 residues long. Germline V lookup: CDR1 LNHDA, CDR2 SQIVND (reference sequence). In DNA form, the CDR3 reads TGTGCCAGTAAGGGGAGCACTGAAGCTTTCTTT. Its protein product is CASKGSTEAFF.

The chain recombines TRBV7-2 with TRBJ2-4, with D maybe TRBD1 (6 bases). From germline, CDR1 is SGHTA and CDR2 FQGNSA. The CDR3 length is 16 residues. Trimming left V 4 bases short and J 0 bases short, with 13 bases between. The CDR3 is CASSSETGLAKNIQYF. The CDR3 coding sequence is TGTGCCAGCAGCTCCGAGACAGGCTTAGCCAAAAACATTCAGTACTTC. Supplemented by reference TRBV7-2 and TRBJ2-4, the full variable domain reads GAGVSQSPSNKVTEKGKDVELRCDPISGHTALYWYRQSLGQGLEFLIYFQGNSAPDKSGLPSDRFSAERTGGSVSTLTIQRTQQEDSAVYLCASSSETGLAKNIQYFGAGTRLSVL.

The rearrangement joins TRBV7-2 to TRBJ2-2; 11 bases map to TRBD2. The CDR3 runs 17 residues. V shed 1 base, J shed 7 bases, and the junction held 8 bases outside the gene matches. Germline V gene data show CDR1 as SGHTA and CDR2 as FQGNSA. The CDR3 loop is CASSLGLAGGWNGELFF. In DNA, the CDR3 is TGTGCCAGCAGCTTAGGGCTAGCGGGAGGCTGGAACGGGGAGCTGTTTTTT.

The chain joins TRBV29-1 to TRBJ1-2; the D gene is possibly TRBD1 (5 bases). The ends were cut back, 7 bases at V and 9 bases at J, with 30 bases in the middle. The CDR3 is made up of 16 amino acids. The germline V gene has CDR1 SQVTM and CDR2 ANQGSEA. CDR3 coding DNA: TGCAGCGCTGTACTATCAGGGATCGGCAGGGATGAGAGCTACACCTTC. Translation: CSAVLSGIGRDESYTF.

The chain carries TRBV11-1 and TRBJ2-1, with TRBD2 matching 9 bases. CDR1 and CDR2 (germline): SGHAT, FQDESV (reference sequence). The CDR3 is made up of 17 amino acids. Trimming cost V 2 bases and J 5 bases; bases outside gene matches: 10. In nucleotides, the CDR3 is TGTGCCAGCAGCTTATCGAGTGCGGGAGGGCAAAACAATGAGCAGTTCTTC. This gives the protein CASSLSSAGGQNNEQFF.

This rearrangement joins TRBV5-6 to TRBJ2-7; D is possibly TRBD1 or TRBD2 (6 bases each). This CDR3 is 14 amino acids long. Looked up from germline, CDR1 is SGHDT and CDR2 is YYEEEE. Trimming took 6 bases from V and 4 from J, leaving 17 bases between them. The CDR3 is CASIQRGAGYEQYF. For the CDR3, the DNA is TGTGCCAGCATCCAAAGGGGGGCCGGGTACGAGCAGTACTTC.

The chain recombines TRBV29-1 with TRBJ2-7, with TRBD1 matching 8 bases. Germline V gene data show CDR1 as SQVTM and CDR2 as ANQGSEA. With V trimmed by 0 bases and J by 2 bases, 9 bases remained unmatched. The CDR3 has 16 amino acids. CDR3: CSVEEGETGDTYEQYF. CDR3 sequence (DNA): TGCAGCGTTGAAGAAGGGGAGACAGGGGACACCTACGAGCAGTACTTC.

V and J are TRBV30 and TRBJ1-4; D is unclear. In germline, CDR1 is GTSNPN, CDR2 SVGIG (reference sequence). V lost 0 bases and J 5 bases, leaving 19 bases between the germline ends. This CDR3 comprises 17 residues. The CDR3 region is CAWSVVSRQRPNEKLFF. In DNA, the CDR3 is TGTGCCTGGAGTGTAGTATCGCGTCAACGACCAAATGAAAAACTGTTTTTT. The whole variable domain, filled in from reference TRBV30 and TRBJ1-4, reads SQTIHQWPATLVQPVGSPLSLECTVEGTSNPNLYWYRQAAGRGLQLLFYSVGIGQISSEVPQNLSASRPQDRQFILSSKKLLLSDSGFYLCAWSVVSRQRPNEKLFFGSGTQLSVL.

This clone was observed a few times. The V gene is TRBV6-5, the J gene TRBJ2-3, with D maybe TRBD2 (7 bases). V lost 8 bases and J 4 bases, leaving 16 bases between the germline ends. Germline values: CDR1 MNHEY, CDR2 SVGAGI. The CDR3 contains 14 residues. For the CDR3, the DNA is TGTGCCAGCCACGGGGGGCCGTGGGCAGATACGCAGTATTTT. This codes for CASHGGPWADTQYF.